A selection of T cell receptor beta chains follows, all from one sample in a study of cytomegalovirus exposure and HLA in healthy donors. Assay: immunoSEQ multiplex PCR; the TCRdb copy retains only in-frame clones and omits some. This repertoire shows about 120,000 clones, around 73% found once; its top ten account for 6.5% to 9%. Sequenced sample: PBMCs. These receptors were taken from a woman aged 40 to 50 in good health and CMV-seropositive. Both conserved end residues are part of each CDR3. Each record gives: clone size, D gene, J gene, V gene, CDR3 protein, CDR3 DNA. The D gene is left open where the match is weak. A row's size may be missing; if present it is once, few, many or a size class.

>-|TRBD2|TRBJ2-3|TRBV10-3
CAIRTSGGADTQYF
TGTGCCATCAGGACTAGCGGGGGGGCAGATACGCAGTATTTT
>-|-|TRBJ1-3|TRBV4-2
CASSQDGGSGNTIYF
TGTGCCAGCAGCCAAGACGGAGGCTCTGGAAACACCATATATTTT
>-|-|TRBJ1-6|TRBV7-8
CASSLDATVNSPLHF
TGTGCCAGCAGCTTAGACGCGACTGTGAATTCACCCCTCCACTTT
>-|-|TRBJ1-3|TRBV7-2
CASSQNSLGNTIYF
TGTGCCAGCAGCCAAAACAGTCTTGGAAACACCATATATTTT
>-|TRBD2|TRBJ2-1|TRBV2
CASRGLAGGPNEQFF
TGTGCCAGCAGGGGTCTAGCGGGGGGGCCCAATGAGCAGTTCTTC
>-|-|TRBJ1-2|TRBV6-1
CASSKTDSYYGYTF
TGTGCCAGCAGCAAAACGGACAGTTACTATGGCTACACCTTC
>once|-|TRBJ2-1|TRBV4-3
CASSQDSRGLPYNEQFF
TGCGCCAGCAGCCAAGATTCCCGGGGATTACCCTACAATGAGCAGTTCTTC
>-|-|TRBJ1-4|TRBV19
CASSTRTSRKLFF
TGTGCCAGTAGTACCAGGACAAGTCGGAAACTGTTTTTT
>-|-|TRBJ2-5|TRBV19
CASSRGRQETQYF
TGTGCCAGTAGTAGGGGGCGGCAAGAGACCCAGTACTTC
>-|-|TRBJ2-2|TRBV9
CASRGAPNTGELFF
TGTGCCAGCCGGGGGGCCCCGAACACCGGGGAGCTGTTTTTT
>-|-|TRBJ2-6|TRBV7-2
CAASGANVLTF
TGTGCAGCCTCTGGGGCCAACGTCCTGACTTTC
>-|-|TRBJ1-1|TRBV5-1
CASSPGPEVGAFF
TGCGCCAGCAGCCCAGGTCCGGAGGTAGGAGCTTTCTTT
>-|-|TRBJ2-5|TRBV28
CASSPAGPQETQYF
TGTGCCAGCTCCCCGGCAGGGCCCCAAGAGACCCAGTACTTC
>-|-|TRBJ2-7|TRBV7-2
CASSLARNIYEQYF
TGTGCCAGCAGCTTAGCGCGGAATATCTACGAGCAGTACTTC
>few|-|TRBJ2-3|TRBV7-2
CASSFGENTQYF
TGTGCCAGCAGCTTCGGAGAGAATACGCAGTATTTT
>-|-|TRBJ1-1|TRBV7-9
CASSLDAGTEAFF
TGTGCCAGCAGCTTAGATGCGGGAACTGAAGCTTTCTTT
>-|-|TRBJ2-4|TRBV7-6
CASSLEAGSGNIQYF
TGTGCCAGCAGCTTAGAGGCAGGGTCAGGAAACATTCAGTACTTC
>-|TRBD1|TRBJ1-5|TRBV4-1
CASSQERQGLQPQHF
TGCGCCAGCAGCCAAGAGAGACAGGGGTTACAGCCCCAGCATTTT
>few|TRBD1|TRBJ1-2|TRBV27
CASSEGAPPLLGYTF
TGTGCCAGCAGTGAGGGGGCCCCTCCTCTGCTCGGCTACACCTTC
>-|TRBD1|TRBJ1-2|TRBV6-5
CASSLQGTGGYTF
TGTGCCAGCAGCCTACAGGGGACGGGTGGCTACACCTTC
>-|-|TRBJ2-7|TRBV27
CASATPPGEQYF
TGTGCCAGCGCCACCCCACCCGGCGAGCAGTACTTC
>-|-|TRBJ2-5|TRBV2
CASSKERMRETQYF
TGTGCCAGCAGTAAAGAGCGTATGAGGGAGACCCAGTACTTC
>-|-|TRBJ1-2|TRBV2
CASSEAQIYGYTF
TGTGCCAGCAGTGAAGCACAGATCTATGGCTACACCTTC